This T cell receptor beta chain comes out of a study of chemoradiotherapy in HPV16-positive cancers. Study context: Functional T-cell assays on a couple of HPV16-positive patients' cells defined candidate HPV-specific clones and common TCR motifs.

Clones were read by immunoSEQ multiplex PCR, and TCRdb kept only the in-frame ones, dropping some. The top ten hold less than 3.5% of the sample, which has approximately 58,000 clones, 90% seen once. A word on this clone: Its matching antigen is unknown.

Broader study findings: During treatment, candidate HPV-specific clones and E7-related motifs expanded in tumor. Functional assays defining HPV-specific T cells used only a couple of HPV16-positive patients.

The source material was blood, sampled from a patient who underwent chemoradiotherapy. The clonotype comes from a human donor with HPV-associated anogenital cancer.

The CDR3 region is CAWSEGLAGSYEQYF. The CDR3 DNA is TGTGCCTGGAGTGAGGGGCTAGCGGGGTCCTACGAGCAGTACTTC. The chain has TRBV30 and TRBJ2-7, with TRBD2 identical over 9 bases. V lost 1 base, J lost 1 base, and 5 bases stayed unmatched. The CDR3 runs to 15 residues. Per germline, CDR1 GTSNPN and CDR2 SVGIG (reference sequence).